This T cell receptor (beta chain) originates from a study of CD8 T cells in ankylosing spondylitis. Comment on this clonotype: Its antigen is unknown.

Study-wide findings and caveats: Significant enrichment of disease-linked clones was reportedly seen in matched ankylosing spondylitis synovial fluid. A TCR beta motif of eight highly homologous variants appeared characteristic of ankylosing spondylitis blood. Earlier reports found some motif variants in synovial fluid and blood in reactive arthritis.

Quantitative 5'-RACE with molecular barcodes produced the TCR beta libraries. TCRdb re-analysed the 5' RACE reads in MiXCR, keeping a single row per CDR3 protein. The sample lists roughly 200,000 distinct CDR3 sequences; more than 10% were seen once. CDR1 and CDR2 (germline): SGHVS, FNYEAQ. The CDR3 spans 16 residues. The ends lost 1 base at V and 4 bases at J; junction bases unmatched: 9. The rearrangement joins TRBV7-6 to TRBJ2-7; the match to TRBD2 covers 8 bases. This TCR derives from a male donor with ankylosing spondylitis or in good health (not recorded which). The sample was blood, either unsorted or a sorted T cell fraction (not recorded which). CDR3 bases: TGTGCCAGCAGCTTAGAACCGGGAGCGGGAGCTTACGAGCAGTACTTC. It translates to CASSLEPGAGAYEQYF. The whole variable domain, remainder taken from reference TRBV7-6 and TRBJ2-7, is GAGVSQSPRYKVTKRGQDVALRCDPISGHVSLYWYRQALGQGPEFLTYFNYEAQQDKSGLPNDRFSAERPEGSISTLTIQRTEQRDSAMYRCASSLEPGAGAYEQYFGPGTRLTVT.